A single sample is the source of the 22 T cell receptor beta chains below, sequenced in a study of T cell repertoires in cytomegalovirus infection. Each CDR3 protein gets one entry after TCRdb re-called the reads with MiXCR. Of under 500,000 distinct CDR3 sequences in the sample, approximately 46% were seen once. These TCRs' antigens remain unknown. Source: cultured PBMCs, taken from culture after CMV antigen stimulation. The origin of the receptors is a human donor in good health (CMV status not recorded). Some clones in this sample may be carry-over from other donors' samples.

This sequence joins TRBV10-1 and TRBJ2-7; 10 bases agree with TRBD2. V dropped 7 bases and J dropped 7; count of bases not matched to a gene: 10. The CDR3 extends over 14 amino acids. Germline lookup yields CDR1 WNHNN and CDR2 SYGVQD (reference sequence). For the CDR3, the DNA is TGCGCCAGCACGCGAGCGGGAGGGCCGCGGGAGCAGTACTTC. Translation: CASTRAGGPREQYF.

V gene TRBV7-9 combines with J gene TRBJ2-5; 13 nucleotides align to TRBD2. With V trimmed by 5 bases and J by 5 bases, 8 bases remained unmatched. CDR1 is SEHNR, CDR2 FQNEAQ, per germline (reference sequence). The CDR3 is made up of 16 amino acids. For the CDR3, the DNA is TGTGCCAGCAGCCCCCGACTAGCGGGAGGTGTGGAGACCCAGTACTTC. Its translation: CASSPRLAGGVETQYF.

This clonotype was picked up a small number of times. This sequence joins TRBV5-1 and TRBJ2-1; 8 bases line up with TRBD2. The V segment lost 4 bases and the J segment 9 bases; nucleotides outside the gene matches: 9. CDR3 length: 14 amino acids. CDR1 and CDR2 (germline): SGHRS, YFSETQ. The CDR3 region is CASSIGLAVPEQFF. The CDR3 DNA reads TGCGCCAGCAGCATAGGACTAGCAGTGCCTGAGCAGTTCTTC.

This chain links TRBV4-2 with TRBJ1-6; TRBD1 aligns across 8 bases. With 3 bases clipped from V and 6 bases from J, the junction kept 1 base outside the gene matches. CDR1 LGHNA and CDR2 YNFKEQ come from the germline V gene. The CDR3 totals 14 residues. The CDR3 reads CASSQTGVNSPLHF. CDR3 coding DNA: TGTGCCAGCAGCCAGACAGGGGTTAATTCACCCCTCCACTTT.

This clonotype showed up just a few times. This chain joins TRBV10-3 and TRBJ2-6; TRBD1 might be the D (6 bases). V was clipped by 3 bases and J by 0 bases, with 12 bases between them. The CDR3 spans 17 residues. CDR1 is ENHRY and CDR2 is SYGVKD in the germline V gene. DNA of the CDR3: TGTGCCATCAGTGACTCAGGGGCGAGCTCTGGGGCCAACGTCCTGACTTTC. It translates to CAISDSGASSGANVLTF.

This chain links TRBV7-9 with TRBJ2-7; D remains unclear. V lost 3 bases and J 0 bases, leaving 6 bases between the germline ends. CDR1 and CDR2 (germline): SEHNR, FQNEAQ (reference sequence). The CDR3 is made up of 13 amino acids. For the CDR3, the DNA is TGTGCCAGCAGCTTTCAGAACTCCTACGAGCAGTACTTC. This translates into CASSFQNSYEQYF.

The V call is TRBV14, the J call TRBJ1-1, with D possibly being TRBD1 (6 bases). Trimming took 0 bases from V and 1 from J, leaving 9 bases between them. CDR3 length equals 15 residues. The germline V gene encodes CDR1 SGHDN and CDR2 FVKESK. For the CDR3, the DNA is TGTGCCAGCAGCCAAGATGGACAGCCGAACACTGAAGCTTTCTTT. This gives the protein CASSQDGQPNTEAFF.

In its sample, this clonotype was seen many times. DNA of the CDR3: TGTGCCACCACTTATAGGACAGGGGGAATAACGAACACTGAAGCTTTCTTT. As protein: CATTYRTGGITNTEAFF. The genes are TRBV7-2 and TRBJ1-1; 10 positions agree with TRBD1. Germline trimming cut 10 bases from V and 1 base from J; bases unmatched to any gene: 15. This CDR3 has 17 amino acids. Germline loops: CDR1 SGHTA, CDR2 FQGNSA.

The gene calls are TRBV7-6 and TRBJ1-1; D call uncertain. Germline V gives CDR1 SGHVS, CDR2 FNYEAQ. The ends were cut back, 6 bases at V and 4 bases at J, with 12 bases in the middle. This CDR3 contains 13 residues. The CDR3 nucleotides read TGTGCCAGCAGACCTCCGGGGTTCACTGAAGCTTTCTTT. This sequence encodes CASRPPGFTEAFF.

This clonotype showed up just a few times. The chain uses TRBV9 and TRBJ2-3; D is unclear. Germline assignment: CDR1 SGDLS and CDR2 YYNGEE. The V and J ends lost 0 bases and 5 bases respectively, with 10 bases between them. This CDR3 has 14 amino acids. The CDR3: CASSVGGPEDTQYF. Here the CDR3 DNA reads TGTGCCAGCAGCGTAGGTGGTCCAGAAGATACGCAGTATTTT.

This clonotype came up a few times. The CDR3 DNA reads TGTGCCAGCAGCTTAAGGGGGGAGGACCCGGGTGAAAAACTGTTTTTT. Its protein is CASSLRGEDPGEKLFF. The chain couples TRBV7-6 to TRBJ1-4, with a possible D match to TRBD1 (6 bases). Trimming cost V 2 bases and J 7 bases, with 17 bases left between them. Germline V CDR1 and CDR2: SGHVS, FNYEAQ. The CDR3 runs 16 residues.

The chain couples TRBV10-3 to TRBJ2-3, with D perhaps TRBD1 (5 bases). The germline gives CDR1 ENHRY, CDR2 SYGVKD. Trimming removed 11 bases at V and 1 base at J, with 19 bases between. This CDR3 is built from 15 residues. The CDR3 loop is CASRALSSGTDTQYF. The CDR3, as DNA: TGTGCCTCCAGGGCCCTTTCGTCGGGCACAGATACGCAGTATTTT.

This clonotype was counted between two and nine times. In DNA form, the CDR3 reads TGTGCCAGCAGCTTAGTAGAGGGCCTCCCCACTGAAGCTTTCTTT. Encoded protein: CASSLVEGLPTEAFF. The gene calls are TRBV7-2 and TRBJ1-1; D is undetermined. V was trimmed by 1 base and J by 4 bases, leaving 13 bases between them. Per germline, CDR1 SGHTA and CDR2 FQGNSA. The length of the CDR3 is 15 residues.

CDR3 nucleotide sequence: TGTGCCAGCAGCCGAACCTCAGACTACTACAATGAGCAGTTCTTC. It yields the protein CASSRTSDYYNEQFF. This chain connects TRBV7-8 to TRBJ2-1; tentative D call: TRBD2 (5 bases). CDR3 size: 15 residues. The germline V gene encodes CDR1 SGHVS and CDR2 FQNEAQ. The V and J ends lost 5 bases and 3 bases respectively, with 14 bases between them.

In this sample, this clonotype turned up a few times. The chain carries TRBV7-8 and TRBJ1-5; D is unclear. V dropped 5 bases and J dropped 7 bases, with 15 bases sitting between them. The CDR3 length is 14 residues. Germline values: CDR1 SGHVS, CDR2 FQNEAQ. The CDR3 sequence is CASSPWRSGQPQHF. The CDR3 region has the DNA TGTGCCAGCAGCCCCTGGCGGTCCGGACAGCCCCAGCATTTT.

This clonotype was recorded at least ten times. V usage is TRBV7-2 and J usage is TRBJ1-2, with D hard to call. V lost 1 base and J lost 2, with 8 bases in between. The germline CDR1 and CDR2 sequences are SGHTA and FQGNSA. The CDR3 totals 14 residues. The CDR3 DNA sequence: TGTGCCAGCAGCTTAGTGGCGGGGAACTATGGCTACACCTTC. Translation: CASSLVAGNYGYTF.

The rearrangement uses TRBV5-1 and TRBJ2-5; TRBD1 agrees at 8 bases. The germline V gene encodes CDR1 SGHRS and CDR2 YFSETQ. The CDR3 has 13 amino acids. Germline trimming cut 7 bases from V and 1 base from J; bases unmatched to any gene: 3. CDR3 bases: TGCGCCAGCGGACAGGGTCCCCAAGAGACCCAGTACTTC. Amino acid sequence: CASGQGPQETQYF.

V and J are TRBV10-3 and TRBJ1-1; D ambiguous. The CDR3 spans 14 residues. CDR1 is ENHRY and CDR2 is SYGVKD in the germline V gene. V was trimmed by 2 bases and J by 1 base, leaving 8 bases between them. DNA of the CDR3: TGTGCCATCAGTGAGGACACGGGGAACACTGAAGCTTTCTTT. Translating it yields CAISEDTGNTEAFF.

The V and J genes are TRBV11-3 and TRBJ2-3; a weak D match, TRBD2 (6 bases). Germline CDR1 SGHNT, CDR2 YENEEA. The CDR3 consists of 14 residues. Trimming left V 4 bases short and J 4 bases short, with 12 bases between. CDR3 DNA sequence: TGTGCCAGCAGCTCGGGGGTGGGCCCAGATACGCAGTATTTT. Its protein is CASSSGVGPDTQYF.

The gene calls are TRBV6-5 and TRBJ2-7; D unclear. Germline-derived CDR1 and CDR2 are MNHEY and SVGAGI. Trimming removed 11 bases at V and 1 base at J, with 12 bases between. This CDR3 comprises 12 residues. The CDR3 reads CARVALSYEQYF. CDR3 coding DNA: TGTGCCCGGGTAGCTCTGTCCTACGAGCAGTACTTC.

The V and J genes are TRBV5-4 and TRBJ2-7; TRBD1 matches at 10 bases. This CDR3 has 17 residues. Germline loops: CDR1 SGHNT, CDR2 YYREEE (reference sequence). The trim removed 3 bases at V and 5 bases at J, leaving 14 bases unmatched. The CDR3 protein is CASSWGILRDRGDEQYF. CDR3 DNA: TGTGCCAGCAGCTGGGGAATCTTACGGGACAGGGGAGACGAGCAGTACTTC.

Only a few counts were recorded for this clonotype. The V gene is TRBV7-6, the J gene TRBJ2-7; unclear D gene. Trimming stripped 5 bases from V and 4 bases from J, with 9 bases between. The CDR3 runs to 12 residues. The germline V gene encodes CDR1 SGHVS and CDR2 FNYEAQ. CDR3: CASSPRYYEQYF. The CDR3 region has the DNA TGTGCCAGCAGCCCCAGGTATTACGAGCAGTACTTC. Full variable domain (remainder filled in from reference TRBV7-6 and TRBJ2-7): GAGVSQSPRYKVTKRGQDVALRCDPISGHVSLYWYRQALGQGPEFLTYFNYEAQQDKSGLPNDRFSAERPEGSISTLTIQRTEQRDSAMYRCASSPRYYEQYFGPGTRLTVT.